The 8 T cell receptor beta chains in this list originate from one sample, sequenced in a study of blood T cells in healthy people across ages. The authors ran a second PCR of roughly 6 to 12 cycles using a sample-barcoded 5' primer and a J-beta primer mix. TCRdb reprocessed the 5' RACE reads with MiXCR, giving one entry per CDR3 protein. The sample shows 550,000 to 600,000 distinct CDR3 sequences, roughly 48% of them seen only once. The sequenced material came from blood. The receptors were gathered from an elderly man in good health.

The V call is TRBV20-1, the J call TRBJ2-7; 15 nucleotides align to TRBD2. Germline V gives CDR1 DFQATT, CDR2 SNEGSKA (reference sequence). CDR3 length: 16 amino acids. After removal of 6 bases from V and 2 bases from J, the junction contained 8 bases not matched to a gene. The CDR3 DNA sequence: TGCAGTGCCACCCCGGGACTAGCGGGGGGTGCCTACGAGCAGTACTTC. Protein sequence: CSATPGLAGGAYEQYF.

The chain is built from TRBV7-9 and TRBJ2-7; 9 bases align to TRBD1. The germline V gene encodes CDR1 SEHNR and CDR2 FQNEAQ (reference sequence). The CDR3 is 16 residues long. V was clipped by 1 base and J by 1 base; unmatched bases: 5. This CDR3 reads CASSLGGGTGSYEQYF. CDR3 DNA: TGTGCCAGCAGCTTAGGTGGGGGGACAGGGTCCTACGAGCAGTACTTC.

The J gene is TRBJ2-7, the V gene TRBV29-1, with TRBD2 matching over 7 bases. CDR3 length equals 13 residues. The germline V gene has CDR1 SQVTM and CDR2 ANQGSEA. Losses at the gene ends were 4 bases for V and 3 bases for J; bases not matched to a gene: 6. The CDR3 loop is CSVASPGGYEQYF. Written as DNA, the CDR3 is TGCAGCGTTGCCTCTCCGGGAGGCTACGAGCAGTACTTC.

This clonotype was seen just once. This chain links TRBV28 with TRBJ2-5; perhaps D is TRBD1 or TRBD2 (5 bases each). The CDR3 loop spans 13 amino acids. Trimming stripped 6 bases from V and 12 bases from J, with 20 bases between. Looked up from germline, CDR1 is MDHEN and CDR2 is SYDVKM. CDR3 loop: CASRTPTGALEYF. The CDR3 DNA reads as TGTGCCAGCAGGACCCCGACCGGGGCTTTGGAGTACTTC.

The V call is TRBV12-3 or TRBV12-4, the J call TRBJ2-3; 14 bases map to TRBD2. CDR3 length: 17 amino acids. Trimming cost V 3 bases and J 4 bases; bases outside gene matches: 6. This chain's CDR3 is CASSFPGLAGGADTQYF. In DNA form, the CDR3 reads TGTGCCAGCAGTTTCCCCGGACTAGCGGGGGGTGCAGATACGCAGTATTTT.

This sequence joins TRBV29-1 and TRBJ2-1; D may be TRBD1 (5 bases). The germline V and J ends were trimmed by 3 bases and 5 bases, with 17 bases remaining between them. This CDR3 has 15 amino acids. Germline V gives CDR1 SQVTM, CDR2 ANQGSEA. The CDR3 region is CSVDRTGRYHNEQFF. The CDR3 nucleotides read TGCAGCGTTGACCGAACAGGACGTTACCACAATGAGCAGTTCTTC.

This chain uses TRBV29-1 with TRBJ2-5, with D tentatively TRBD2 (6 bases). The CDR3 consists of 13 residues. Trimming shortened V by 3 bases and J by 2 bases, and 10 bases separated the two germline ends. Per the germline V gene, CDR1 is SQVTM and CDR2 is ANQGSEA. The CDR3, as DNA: TGCAGCGTTGAGGGGACTGTTCAAGAGACCCAGTACTTC. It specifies CSVEGTVQETQYF.

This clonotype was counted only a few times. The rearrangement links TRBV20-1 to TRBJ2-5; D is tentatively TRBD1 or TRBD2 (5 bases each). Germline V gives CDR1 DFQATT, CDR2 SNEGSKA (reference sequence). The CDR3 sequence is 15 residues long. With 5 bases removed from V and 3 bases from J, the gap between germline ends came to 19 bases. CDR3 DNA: TGCAGTGCTTATTCTCCGGGACGCCCTGAAGAGACCCAGTACTTC. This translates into CSAYSPGRPEETQYF.